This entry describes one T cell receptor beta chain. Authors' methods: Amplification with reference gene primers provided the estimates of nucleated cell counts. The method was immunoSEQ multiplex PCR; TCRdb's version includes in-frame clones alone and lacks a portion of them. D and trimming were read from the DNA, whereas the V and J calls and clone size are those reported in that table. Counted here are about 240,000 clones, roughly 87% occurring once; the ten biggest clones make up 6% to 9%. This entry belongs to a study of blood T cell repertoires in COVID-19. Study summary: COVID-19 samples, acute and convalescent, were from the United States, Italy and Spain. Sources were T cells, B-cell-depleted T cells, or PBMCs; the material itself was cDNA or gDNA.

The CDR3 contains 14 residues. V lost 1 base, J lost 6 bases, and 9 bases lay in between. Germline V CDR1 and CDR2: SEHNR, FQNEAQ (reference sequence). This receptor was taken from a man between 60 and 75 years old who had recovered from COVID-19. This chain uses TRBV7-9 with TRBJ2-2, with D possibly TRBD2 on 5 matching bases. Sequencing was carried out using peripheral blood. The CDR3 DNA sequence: TGTGCCAGCAGCTTAGTGCGGGCGGCCGGGGAGCTGTTTTTT. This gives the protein CASSLVRAAGELFF.